This TCR beta chain was observed in a study of blood T cells in healthy people across ages. Alongside a J-beta primer mix, a sample-barcoded 5' primer served in a second PCR lasting about 7 to 11 cycles. TCRdb ran MiXCR on the 5' RACE reads and lists one entry per CDR3 protein. The sample holds about 840,000 distinct CDR3 sequences, under 35% seen once. The CDR3 is 12 residues long. Between the trimmed V and J ends, which lost 6 bases and 15 bases, there was a span of 15 bases. As concerns this clonotype: The antigen is not known.

Findings of the study overall: PBMC samples, being unsorted, prevented any conclusive comparison of naive and antigen-experienced cells.

The same sample was also studied in work on T cells of mothers and their children. According to that study: Every mother supplied over 9.5 million TCR beta CDR3 reads and every child 2.5 million to 3.5 million.

The chain joins TRBV12-3 or TRBV12-4 to TRBJ1-6, with D possibly TRBD1 on 6 matching bases. The receptor's source is a woman in her thirties or forties in good health. Sequenced material: blood. The CDR3 spells CASSQTDRDLHF. The CDR3 DNA sequence: TGTGCCAGCAGCCAGACGGACAGAGACCTCCACTTT.